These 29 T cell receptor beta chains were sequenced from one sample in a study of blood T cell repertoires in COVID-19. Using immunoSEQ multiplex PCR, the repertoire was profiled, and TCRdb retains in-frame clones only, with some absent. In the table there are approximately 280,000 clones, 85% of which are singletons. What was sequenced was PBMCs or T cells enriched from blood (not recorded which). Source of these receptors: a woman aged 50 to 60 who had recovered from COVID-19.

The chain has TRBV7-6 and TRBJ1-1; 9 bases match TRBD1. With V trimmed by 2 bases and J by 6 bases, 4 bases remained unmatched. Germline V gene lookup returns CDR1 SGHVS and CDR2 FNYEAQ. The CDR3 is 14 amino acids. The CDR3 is CASSLHRGRAEAFF. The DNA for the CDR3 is TGTGCCAGCAGCTTACACAGGGGGCGAGCTGAAGCTTTCTTT.

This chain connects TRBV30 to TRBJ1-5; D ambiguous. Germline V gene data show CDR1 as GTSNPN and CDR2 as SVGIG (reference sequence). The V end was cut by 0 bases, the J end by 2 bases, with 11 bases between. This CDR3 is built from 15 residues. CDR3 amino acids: CAWSVGSFGNQPQHF. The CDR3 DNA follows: TGTGCCTGGAGTGTGGGGAGTTTTGGCAATCAGCCCCAGCATTTT.

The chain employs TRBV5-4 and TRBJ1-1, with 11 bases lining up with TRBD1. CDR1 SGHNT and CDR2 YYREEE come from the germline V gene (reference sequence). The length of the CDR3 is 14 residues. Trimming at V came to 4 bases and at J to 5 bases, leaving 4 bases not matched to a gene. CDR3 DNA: TGTGCCAGCAGCCGGGGACAGGGGGAAACTGAAGCTTTCTTT. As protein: CASSRGQGETEAFF.

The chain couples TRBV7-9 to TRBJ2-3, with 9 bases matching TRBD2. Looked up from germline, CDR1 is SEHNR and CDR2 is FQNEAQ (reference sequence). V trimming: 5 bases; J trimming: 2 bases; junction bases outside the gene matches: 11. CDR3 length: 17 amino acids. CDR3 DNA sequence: TGTGCCAGCAGCCCCTCCCTAGCGGGGCCCTTCACAGATACGCAGTATTTT. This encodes CASSPSLAGPFTDTQYF.

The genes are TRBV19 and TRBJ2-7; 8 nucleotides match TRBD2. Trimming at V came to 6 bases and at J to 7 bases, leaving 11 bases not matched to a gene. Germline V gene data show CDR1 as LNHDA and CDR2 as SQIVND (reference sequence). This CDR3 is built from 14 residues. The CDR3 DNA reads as TGTGCCAGTAGCGGTGGAGCGGGAGTGGCTGAGCAGTACTTC. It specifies CASSGGAGVAEQYF.

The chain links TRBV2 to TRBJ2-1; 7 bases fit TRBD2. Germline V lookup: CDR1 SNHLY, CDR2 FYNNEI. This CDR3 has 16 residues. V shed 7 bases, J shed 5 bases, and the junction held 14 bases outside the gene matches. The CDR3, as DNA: TGTGCCAGCACCCCTGGGGCGGGAGTTTGGAACAATGAGCAGTTCTTC. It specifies CASTPGAGVWNNEQFF.

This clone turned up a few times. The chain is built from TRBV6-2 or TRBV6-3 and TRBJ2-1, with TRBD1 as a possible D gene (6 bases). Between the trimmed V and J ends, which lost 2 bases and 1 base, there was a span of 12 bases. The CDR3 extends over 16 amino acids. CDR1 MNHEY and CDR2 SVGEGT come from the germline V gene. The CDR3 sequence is CASSYRQVLSYNEQFF. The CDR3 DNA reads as TGTGCCAGCAGTTACCGACAGGTCCTATCCTACAATGAGCAGTTCTTC.

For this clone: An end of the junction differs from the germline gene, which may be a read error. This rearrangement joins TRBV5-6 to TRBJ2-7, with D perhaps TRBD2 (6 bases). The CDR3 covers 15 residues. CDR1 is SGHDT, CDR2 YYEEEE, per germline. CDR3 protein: CASRLGTLQFYEQYF. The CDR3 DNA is TGTGCCAGCAGATTGGGGACTCTCCAATTCTACGAGCAGTACTTC.

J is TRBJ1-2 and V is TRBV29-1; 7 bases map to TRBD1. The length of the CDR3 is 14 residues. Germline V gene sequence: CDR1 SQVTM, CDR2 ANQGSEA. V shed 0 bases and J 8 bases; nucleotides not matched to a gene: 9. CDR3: CSVEELNRGQGYTF. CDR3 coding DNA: TGCAGCGTTGAAGAATTAAACAGGGGCCAAGGCTACACCTTC.

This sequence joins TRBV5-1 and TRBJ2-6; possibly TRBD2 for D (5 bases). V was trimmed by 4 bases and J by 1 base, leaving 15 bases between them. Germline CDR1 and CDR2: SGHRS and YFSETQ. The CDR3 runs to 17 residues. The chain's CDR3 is CASSPGFQTSGANVLTF. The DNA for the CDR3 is TGCGCCAGCAGCCCGGGATTCCAAACTTCTGGGGCCAACGTCCTGACTTTC.

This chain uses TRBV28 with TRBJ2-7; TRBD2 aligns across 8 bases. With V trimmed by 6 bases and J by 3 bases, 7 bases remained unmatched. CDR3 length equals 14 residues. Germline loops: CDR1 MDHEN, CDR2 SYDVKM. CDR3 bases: TGTGCCAGCAGAGTGGGCGGGGGGCACTACGAGCAGTACTTC. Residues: CASRVGGGHYEQYF.

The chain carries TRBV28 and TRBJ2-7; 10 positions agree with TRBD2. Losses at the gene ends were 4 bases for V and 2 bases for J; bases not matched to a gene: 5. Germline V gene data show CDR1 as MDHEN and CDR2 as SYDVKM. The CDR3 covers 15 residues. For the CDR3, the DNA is TGTGCCAGCAGTTCTTGGACTAGCGGTGCCTACGAGCAGTACTTC. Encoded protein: CASSSWTSGAYEQYF.

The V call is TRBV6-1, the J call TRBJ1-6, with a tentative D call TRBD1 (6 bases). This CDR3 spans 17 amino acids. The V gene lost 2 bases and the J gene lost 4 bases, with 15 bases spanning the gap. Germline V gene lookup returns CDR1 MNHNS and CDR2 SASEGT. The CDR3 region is CASSEPGGGLYNSPLHF. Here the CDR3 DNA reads TGTGCCAGCAGTGAACCGGGGGGGGGCCTTTATAATTCACCCCTCCACTTT.

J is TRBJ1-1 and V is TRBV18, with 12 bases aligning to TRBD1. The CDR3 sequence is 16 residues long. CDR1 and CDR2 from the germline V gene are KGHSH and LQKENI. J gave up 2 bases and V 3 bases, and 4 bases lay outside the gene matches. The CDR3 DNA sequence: TGTGCCAGCTCACCGGGACAGGGGGCAGGAAACACTGAAGCTTTCTTT. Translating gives CASSPGQGAGNTEAFF.

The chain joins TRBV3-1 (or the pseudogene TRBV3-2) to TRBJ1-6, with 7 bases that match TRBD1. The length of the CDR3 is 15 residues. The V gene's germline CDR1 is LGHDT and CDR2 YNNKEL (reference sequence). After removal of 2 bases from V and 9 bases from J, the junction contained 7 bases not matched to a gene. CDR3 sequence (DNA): TGTGCCAGCAGCCAACTGAACAGGGGAGGTTCACCCCTCCACTTT. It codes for CASSQLNRGGSPLHF.

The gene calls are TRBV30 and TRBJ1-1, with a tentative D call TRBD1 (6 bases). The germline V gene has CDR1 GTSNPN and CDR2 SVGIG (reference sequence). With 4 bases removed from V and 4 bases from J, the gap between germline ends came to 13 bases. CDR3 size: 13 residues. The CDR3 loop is CAWTGVGSTEAFF. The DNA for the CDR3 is TGTGCCTGGACAGGGGTGGGGAGCACTGAAGCTTTCTTT.

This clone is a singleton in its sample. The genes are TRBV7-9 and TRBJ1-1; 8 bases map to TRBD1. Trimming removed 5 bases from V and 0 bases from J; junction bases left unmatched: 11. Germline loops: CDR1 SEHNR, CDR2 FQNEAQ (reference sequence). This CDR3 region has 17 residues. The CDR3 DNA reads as TGTGCCAGCAGCCTCCCCGGACAGGGAGGAATGAACACTGAAGCTTTCTTT. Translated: CASSLPGQGGMNTEAFF. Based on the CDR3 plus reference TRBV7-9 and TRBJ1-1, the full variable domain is DTGVSQNPRHKITKRGQNVTFRCDPISEHNRLYWYRQTLGQGPEFLTYFQNEAQLEKSRLLSDRFSAERPKGSFSTLEIQRTEQGDSAMYLCASSLPGQGGMNTEAFFGQGTRLTVV.

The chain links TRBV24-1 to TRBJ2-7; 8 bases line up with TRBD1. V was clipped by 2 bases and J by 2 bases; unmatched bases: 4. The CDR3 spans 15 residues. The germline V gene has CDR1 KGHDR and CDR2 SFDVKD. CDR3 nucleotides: TGTGCCACCAGTGATTCCGGGACAGGTACCTACGAGCAGTACTTC. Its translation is CATSDSGTGTYEQYF.

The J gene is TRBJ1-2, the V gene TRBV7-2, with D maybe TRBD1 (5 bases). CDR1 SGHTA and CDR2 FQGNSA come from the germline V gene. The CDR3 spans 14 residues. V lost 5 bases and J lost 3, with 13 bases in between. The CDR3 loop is CASSRMGRDYGYTF. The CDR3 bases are TGTGCCAGCAGCCGGATGGGGCGCGACTATGGCTACACCTTC.

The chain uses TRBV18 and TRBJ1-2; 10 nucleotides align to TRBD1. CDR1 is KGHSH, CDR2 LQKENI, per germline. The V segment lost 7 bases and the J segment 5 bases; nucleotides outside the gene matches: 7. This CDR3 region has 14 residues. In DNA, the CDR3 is TGTGCCAGCTTCCCCGGGACAGGGGTGTATGGCTACACCTTC. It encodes CASFPGTGVYGYTF.

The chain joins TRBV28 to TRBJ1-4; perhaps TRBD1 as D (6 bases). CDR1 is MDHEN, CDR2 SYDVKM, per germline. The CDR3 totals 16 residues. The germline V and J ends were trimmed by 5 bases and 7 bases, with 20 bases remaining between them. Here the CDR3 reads CASSIPEGRGLEKLFF. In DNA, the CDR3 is TGTGCCAGCAGTATACCGGAGGGGCGGGGGCTTGAAAAACTGTTTTTT.

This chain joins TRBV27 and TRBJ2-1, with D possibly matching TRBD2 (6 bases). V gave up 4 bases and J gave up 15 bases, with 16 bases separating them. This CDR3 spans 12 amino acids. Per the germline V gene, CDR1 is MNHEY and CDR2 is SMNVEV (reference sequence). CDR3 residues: CASSYRGTEPFF. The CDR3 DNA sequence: TGTGCCAGCAGTTACCGCGGGACTGAACCGTTCTTC.

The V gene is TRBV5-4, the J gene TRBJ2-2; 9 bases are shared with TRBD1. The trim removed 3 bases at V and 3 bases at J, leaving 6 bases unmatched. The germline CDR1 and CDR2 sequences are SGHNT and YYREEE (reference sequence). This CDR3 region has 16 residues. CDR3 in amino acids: CASSWGQGGDTGELFF. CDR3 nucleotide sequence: TGTGCCAGCAGCTGGGGACAGGGTGGCGACACCGGGGAGCTGTTTTTT.

CDR3 DNA: TGTGCCTGGATGAGCGGGAGGCACCCCGGGGAGCTGTTTTTT. It yields the protein CAWMSGRHPGELFF. The chain uses TRBV30 and TRBJ2-2; TRBD2 aligns across 9 bases. CDR1 and CDR2 from the germline V gene are GTSNPN and SVGIG (reference sequence). There are 14 residues in the CDR3. J was trimmed by 6 bases and V by 4 bases; bases with no gene match: 6.

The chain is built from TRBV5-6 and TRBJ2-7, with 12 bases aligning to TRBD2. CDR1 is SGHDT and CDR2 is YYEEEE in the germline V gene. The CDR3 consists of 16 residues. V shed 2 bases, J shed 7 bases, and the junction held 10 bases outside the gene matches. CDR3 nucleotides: TGTGCCAGCAGCTTAGCGGGGCTAGCGGGAGGGTATGAGCAGTACTTC. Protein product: CASSLAGLAGGYEQYF. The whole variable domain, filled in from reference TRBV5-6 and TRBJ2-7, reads DAGVTQSPTHLIKTRGQQVTLRCSPKSGHDTVSWYQQALGQGPQFIFQYYEEEERQRGNFPDRFSGHQFPNYSSELNVNALLLGDSALYLCASSLAGLAGGYEQYFGPGTRLTVT.

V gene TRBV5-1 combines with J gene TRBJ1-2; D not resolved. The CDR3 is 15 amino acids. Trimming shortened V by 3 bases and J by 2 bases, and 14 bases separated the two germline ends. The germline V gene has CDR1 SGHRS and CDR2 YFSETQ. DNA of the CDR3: TGCGCCAGCAGCTGGGGAAAGGGCGGGAACTATGGCTACACCTTC. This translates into CASSWGKGGNYGYTF.

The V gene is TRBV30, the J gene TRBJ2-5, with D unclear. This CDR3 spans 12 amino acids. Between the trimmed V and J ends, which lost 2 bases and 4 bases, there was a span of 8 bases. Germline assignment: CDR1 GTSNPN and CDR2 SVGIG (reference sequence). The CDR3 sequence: CAWSLTRETQYF. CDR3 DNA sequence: TGTGCCTGGAGTTTGACTCGAGAGACCCAGTACTTC.

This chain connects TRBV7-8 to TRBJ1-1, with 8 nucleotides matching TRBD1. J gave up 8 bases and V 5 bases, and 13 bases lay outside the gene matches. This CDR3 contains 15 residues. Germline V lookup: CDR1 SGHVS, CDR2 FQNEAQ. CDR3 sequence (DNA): TGTGCCAGCAGCCGAGAGGGAACAGGGGGTTCCGAAGCTTTCTTT. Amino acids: CASSREGTGGSEAFF. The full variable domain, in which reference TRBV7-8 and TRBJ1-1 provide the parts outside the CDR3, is GAGVSQSPRYKVAKRGQDVALRCDPISGHVSLFWYQQALGQGPEFLTYFQNEAQLDKSGLPSDRFFAERPEGSVSTLKIQRTQQEDSAVYLCASSREGTGGSEAFFGQGTRLTVV.

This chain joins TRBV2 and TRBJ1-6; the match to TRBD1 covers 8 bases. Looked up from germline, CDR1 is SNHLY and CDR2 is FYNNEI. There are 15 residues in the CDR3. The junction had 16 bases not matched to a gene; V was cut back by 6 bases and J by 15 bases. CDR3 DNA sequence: TGTGCCAGCAGCCCCGGACAGGGCGGTTATATCCTCCTCCACTTT. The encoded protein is CASSPGQGGYILLHF.